Listed below are T cell receptor beta chains from one sample, sequenced in a study of cytomegalovirus exposure and HLA in healthy donors. Method: immunoSEQ multiplex PCR; TCRdb's copy keeps in-frame clones and lacks some. The sample records about 150,000 clones, more than 70% being singletons. Sequences were obtained from PBMCs. The receptors come from a man between 18 and 29 years old in good health and CMV-seronegative. The CDR3 runs from the conserved cysteine through the conserved F or W. A D gene is named only where the DNA matches it firmly. The listing skips clone size in some rows; elsewhere it reads once, few, many or a size class.

D gene: TRBD1; clone size: once; J gene: TRBJ2-5; V gene: TRBV7-9; CDR3 DNA: TGTGCCAGTTCACAGGGGGCACACCAAGAGACCCAGTACTTC; CDR3 protein: CASSQGAHQETQYF
D gene: .; clone size: once; J gene: TRBJ1-5; V gene: TRBV5-4; CDR3 DNA: TGTGCCAGCAGCGCCGGGACTCACAATCAGCCCCAGCATTTT; CDR3 protein: CASSAGTHNQPQHF
D gene: TRBD1; clone size: few; J gene: TRBJ1-2; V gene: TRBV6-6; CDR3 DNA: TGTGCCAGCAGACCTACAGGGGGCAAAGGCTACACCTTC; CDR3 protein: CASRPTGGKGYTF
D gene: TRBD1; clone size: few; J gene: TRBJ1-2; V gene: TRBV25-1; CDR3 DNA: TGTGCCAGCAGTGACACCGACAGGGTGGATGGCTACACCTTC; CDR3 protein: CASSDTDRVDGYTF
D gene: TRBD1; clone size: .; J gene: TRBJ2-7; V gene: TRBV5-4; CDR3 DNA: TGTGCCAGCAGCTTGCGGGACAGGGGGCATGTGGACGAGCAGTACTTC; CDR3 protein: CASSLRDRGHVDEQYF
D gene: TRBD1; clone size: .; J gene: TRBJ1-3; V gene: TRBV7-2; CDR3 DNA: TGTGCCAGCAGCTTAGAAACAGGGGTTGGAAACACCATATATTTT; CDR3 protein: CASSLETGVGNTIYF
D gene: TRBD1; clone size: .; J gene: TRBJ2-1; V gene: TRBV18; CDR3 DNA: TGTGCCAGCTCAGAGACAGGGGACCCCTACAATGAGCAGTTCTTC; CDR3 protein: CASSETGDPYNEQFF
D gene: .; clone size: .; J gene: TRBJ1-4; V gene: TRBV5-6; CDR3 DNA: TGTGCCAGCAGCTTGAAGATGGGGGCCATTAATGAAAAACTGTTTTTT; CDR3 protein: CASSLKMGAINEKLFF
D gene: TRBD2; clone size: .; J gene: TRBJ2-1; V gene: TRBV29-1; CDR3 DNA: TGCAGCGTTGATATCCCTCTAGCGGGAAGCAATGAGCAGTTCTTC; CDR3 protein: CSVDIPLAGSNEQFF
D gene: TRBD2; clone size: .; J gene: TRBJ2-7; V gene: TRBV5-6; CDR3 DNA: TGTGCCAGCACCCCGAGCGGGAGCTCCTACGAGCAGTACTTC; CDR3 protein: CASTPSGSSYEQYF
D gene: .; clone size: few; J gene: TRBJ1-2; V gene: TRBV6-5; CDR3 DNA: TGTGCCACAATTGCTAACTATGGCTACACCTTC; CDR3 protein: CATIANYGYTF
D gene: TRBD1; clone size: .; J gene: TRBJ1-2; V gene: TRBV18; CDR3 DNA: TGTGCCAGCTCCCCTCCGGGACAGGGGGTGTTCTACACCTTC; CDR3 protein: CASSPPGQGVFYTF
D gene: TRBD2; clone size: .; J gene: TRBJ2-1; V gene: TRBV25-1; CDR3 DNA: TGTGCCAGCAGTGAACCGGGACTAGCGGGCAATGAGCAGTTCTTC; CDR3 protein: CASSEPGLAGNEQFF
D gene: .; clone size: .; J gene: TRBJ2-7; V gene: TRBV7-9; CDR3 DNA: TGTGCCAGCAGCTTAGAGTGGAGTCAGGGCAACGAGCAGTACTTC; CDR3 protein: CASSLEWSQGNEQYF
D gene: TRBD1; clone size: .; J gene: TRBJ2-5; V gene: TRBV10-3; CDR3 DNA: TGTGCCATCACCTCCGGGACAGGGAAACAAGAGACCCAGTACTTC; CDR3 protein: CAITSGTGKQETQYF
D gene: TRBD1; clone size: few; J gene: TRBJ1-6; V gene: TRBV2; CDR3 DNA: TGTGCCAGCAGAACGACAGGGCGCCATAATTCACCCCTCCACTTT; CDR3 protein: CASRTTGRHNSPLHF
D gene: TRBD1; clone size: .; J gene: TRBJ1-4; V gene: TRBV7-9; CDR3 DNA: TGTGCCAGCAGCCGAACGGGACAGGGGACTGAAAAACTGTTTTTT; CDR3 protein: CASSRTGQGTEKLFF
D gene: .; clone size: .; J gene: TRBJ1-4; V gene: TRBV18; CDR3 DNA: TGTGCCAGCTCACTTCAGGGGACTAATGAAAAACTGTTTTTT; CDR3 protein: CASSLQGTNEKLFF
D gene: .; clone size: .; J gene: TRBJ2-1; V gene: TRBV7-8; CDR3 DNA: TGTGCCAGCAGCTTAGATTACAAGGAGCAGTTCTTC; CDR3 protein: CASSLDYKEQFF
D gene: TRBD2; clone size: .; J gene: TRBJ2-1; V gene: TRBV10-2; CDR3 DNA: TGCGCCACGGACCTAGCGGGGGGGACAAATGAGCAGTTCTTC; CDR3 protein: CATDLAGGTNEQFF
D gene: TRBD2; clone size: .; J gene: TRBJ2-5; V gene: TRBV6-1; CDR3 DNA: TGTGCCAGCAGTGCGGGGGGAGGGGAAGAGACCCAGTACTTC; CDR3 protein: CASSAGGGEETQYF
D gene: TRBD1; clone size: few; J gene: TRBJ1-6; V gene: TRBV10-1; CDR3 DNA: TGCGCCAGCAGCCCCGGGACAGGGGGTTCACCCCTCCACTTT; CDR3 protein: CASSPGTGGSPLHF
D gene: .; clone size: .; J gene: TRBJ1-3; V gene: TRBV7-2; CDR3 DNA: TGTGCCAGCAGCTTAGTTCTGGGAGGATCTGGAAACACCATATATTTT; CDR3 protein: CASSLVLGGSGNTIYF
D gene: TRBD2; clone size: .; J gene: TRBJ2-2; V gene: TRBV4-2; CDR3 DNA: TGTGCCAGCAGCCCACTTCGGGGGGCGAACACCGGGGAGCTGTTTTTT; CDR3 protein: CASSPLRGANTGELFF
D gene: .; clone size: once; J gene: TRBJ2-2; V gene: TRBV6-5; CDR3 DNA: TGTGCCAGCAGTTACGGCCTAGCGATTAACACCGGGGAGCTGTTTTTT; CDR3 protein: CASSYGLAINTGELFF
D gene: TRBD1; clone size: once; J gene: TRBJ2-3; V gene: TRBV10-3; CDR3 DNA: TGTGCCATACGGGCCCAGGAGGGACAGGGGGCCCCCTTCACAGATACGCAGTATTTT; CDR3 protein: CAIRAQEGQGAPFTDTQYF
D gene: .; clone size: .; J gene: TRBJ2-2; V gene: TRBV4-1; CDR3 DNA: TGCGCCAGCAGCTTCCAGCAGGGTGACACCGGGGAGCTGTTTTTT; CDR3 protein: CASSFQQGDTGELFF
D gene: .; clone size: .; J gene: TRBJ1-1; V gene: TRBV5-4; CDR3 DNA: TGTGCCAGCAGCTTGGGCAGGGCGAACACTGAAGCTTTCTTT; CDR3 protein: CASSLGRANTEAFF
D gene: TRBD2; clone size: .; J gene: TRBJ2-1; V gene: TRBV27; CDR3 DNA: TGTGCCAGCAGTTTCTCGGCTAGCGGCTACAATGAGCAGTTCTTC; CDR3 protein: CASSFSASGYNEQFF
D gene: TRBD1; clone size: .; J gene: TRBJ2-7; V gene: TRBV28; CDR3 DNA: TGTGCCAGCAGTTTATTGGCAGGGGGCTCCTACGAGCAGTACTTC; CDR3 protein: CASSLLAGGSYEQYF
D gene: TRBD2; clone size: .; J gene: TRBJ2-7; V gene: TRBV19; CDR3 DNA: TGTGCCAGTAGTATGTCAGCGGGAGATCGCGAGCAGTACTTC; CDR3 protein: CASSMSAGDREQYF
D gene: TRBD2; clone size: .; J gene: TRBJ2-7; V gene: TRBV5-1; CDR3 DNA: TGCGCCAGCAGTTTGGGACTAGCGGGAGGCGACGAGCAGTACTTC; CDR3 protein: CASSLGLAGGDEQYF
D gene: .; clone size: once; J gene: TRBJ1-4; V gene: TRBV27; CDR3 DNA: TGTGCCAGCAGTAGGTTCGGGGAGGCTAATGAAAAACTGTTTTTT; CDR3 protein: CASSRFGEANEKLFF
D gene: .; clone size: .; J gene: TRBJ1-1; V gene: TRBV21-1; CDR3 DNA: TGTGCCAGCAGCACCCCACTGACCATTACGACAGGGTCCATGAACACTGAAGCTTTCTTT; CDR3 protein: CASSTPLTITTGSMNTEAFF
D gene: .; clone size: .; J gene: TRBJ2-2; V gene: TRBV6-1; CDR3 DNA: TGTGCCAGCAGTGATTCAGGGGTGGGGGAGCTGTTTTTT; CDR3 protein: CASSDSGVGELFF
D gene: TRBD1; clone size: .; J gene: TRBJ1-5; V gene: TRBV5-6; CDR3 DNA: TGTGCCAGCAGCTCTCTGAGAGGGACAGTACAAAGCAATCAGCCCCAGCATTTT; CDR3 protein: CASSSLRGTVQSNQPQHF
D gene: .; clone size: .; J gene: TRBJ2-1; V gene: TRBV4-1; CDR3 DNA: TGCGCCAGCAGCCGGCAGATGGGAGCTGGTCAGAATGAGCAGTTCTTC; CDR3 protein: CASSRQMGAGQNEQFF
D gene: TRBD1; clone size: once; J gene: TRBJ2-7; V gene: TRBV6-1; CDR3 DNA: TGTGCCAGCAGTGAGTTGACAGGGGGTTACGAGCAGTACTTC; CDR3 protein: CASSELTGGYEQYF
D gene: TRBD1; clone size: few; J gene: TRBJ2-2; V gene: TRBV7-2; CDR3 DNA: TGTGCCAGCAGCTTAAGGGGACAGGGGGTCGTCGGGGAGCTGTTTTTT; CDR3 protein: CASSLRGQGVVGELFF
D gene: .; clone size: .; J gene: TRBJ2-3; V gene: TRBV5-1; CDR3 DNA: TGCGCCAGCATCCAACAGGGCTCCGGGGATACGCAGTATTTT; CDR3 protein: CASIQQGSGDTQYF
D gene: TRBD1; clone size: .; J gene: TRBJ2-6; V gene: TRBV5-4; CDR3 DNA: TGTGCCAGCAGCGCGGGGACAGGGTCATATGGGGCCAACGTCCTGACTTTC; CDR3 protein: CASSAGTGSYGANVLTF
D gene: TRBD1; clone size: few; J gene: TRBJ1-4; V gene: TRBV4-1; CDR3 DNA: TGCGCCAGCAGCCAGGACAGGGGCTTGAGTGAAAAACTGTTTTTT; CDR3 protein: CASSQDRGLSEKLFF
D gene: TRBD1; clone size: .; J gene: TRBJ1-1; V gene: TRBV11-2; CDR3 DNA: TGTGCCAGCAGCCCGGACAGGGGTAGTACTGAAGCTTTCTTT; CDR3 protein: CASSPDRGSTEAFF
D gene: TRBD2; clone size: .; J gene: TRBJ2-1; V gene: TRBV6-5; CDR3 DNA: TGTGCCAGCAGTTACTCGATGGGCGGGAGCGATGAGCAGTTCTTC; CDR3 protein: CASSYSMGGSDEQFF
D gene: .; clone size: once; J gene: TRBJ1-1; V gene: TRBV5-1; CDR3 DNA: TGCGCCAGCAGCCCTGGACCAGGGTACACTGAAGCTTTCTTT; CDR3 protein: CASSPGPGYTEAFF
D gene: .; clone size: .; J gene: TRBJ2-2; V gene: TRBV9; CDR3 DNA: TGTGCCAGCAGCGCAGGGGAAGTTAACGGGGAGCTGTTTTTT; CDR3 protein: CASSAGEVNGELFF
D gene: .; clone size: once; J gene: TRBJ1-4; V gene: TRBV2; CDR3 DNA: TGTGCCAGCAGTGATAGTAATGAAAAACTGTTTTTT; CDR3 protein: CASSDSNEKLFF
D gene: TRBD1; clone size: .; J gene: TRBJ1-1; V gene: TRBV5-6; CDR3 DNA: TGTGCCAGCAGCTTGAGTCGGACAGGGGGCATTAGGATTGGCACTGAAGCTTTCTTT; CDR3 protein: CASSLSRTGGIRIGTEAFF
D gene: .; clone size: few; J gene: TRBJ1-6; V gene: TRBV5-6; CDR3 DNA: TGTGCCAGCAGCTTGCGGGAAAGGAATTCACCCCTCCACTTT; CDR3 protein: CASSLRERNSPLHF
D gene: .; clone size: .; J gene: TRBJ2-5; V gene: TRBV13; CDR3 DNA: TGTGCCAGCAGCCAACGGAAGACAGTTCAAGAGACCCAGTACTTC; CDR3 protein: CASSQRKTVQETQYF
D gene: TRBD2; clone size: .; J gene: TRBJ2-7; V gene: TRBV5-1; CDR3 DNA: TGCGCCAGCAGCACCGGGACTAGCGGACTAAAGTACGAGCAGTACTTC; CDR3 protein: CASSTGTSGLKYEQYF
D gene: .; clone size: .; J gene: TRBJ1-5; V gene: TRBV5-1; CDR3 DNA: TGCGCCAGCAGCTTGGGTGGGTCCCAGGCCAATCAGCCCCAGCATTTT; CDR3 protein: CASSLGGSQANQPQHF
D gene: TRBD2; clone size: .; J gene: TRBJ2-5; V gene: TRBV4-1; CDR3 DNA: TGCGCCAGCAGCCAGGACGGGACTAGCGGGAGTAGGAGTGAGACCCAGTACTTC; CDR3 protein: CASSQDGTSGSRSETQYF
D gene: TRBD1; clone size: .; J gene: TRBJ2-1; V gene: TRBV5-1; CDR3 DNA: TGCGCCAGCAGCCGGGACAGCTCCTACAATGAGCAGTTCTTC; CDR3 protein: CASSRDSSYNEQFF
D gene: .; clone size: .; J gene: TRBJ1-5; V gene: TRBV7-9; CDR3 DNA: TGTGCCAGCAGCCCTATCTTGGCGGGGGCTCAGCCCCAGCATTTT; CDR3 protein: CASSPILAGAQPQHF
D gene: TRBD2; clone size: .; J gene: TRBJ2-7; V gene: TRBV19; CDR3 DNA: TGTGCCAGTAGTTTTCAAGTTAACCGACTAGCGGGAGTCTCCTACGAGCAGTACTTC; CDR3 protein: CASSFQVNRLAGVSYEQYF
D gene: TRBD1; clone size: .; J gene: TRBJ1-2; V gene: TRBV7-2; CDR3 DNA: TGTGCCAGCAGCCCGGGGACAGGGCGTTACTATGGCTACACCTTC; CDR3 protein: CASSPGTGRYYGYTF